The T cell receptor (beta chain) described here comes from a study of Ad26.COV2.S vaccination and SARS-CoV-2 variants. Study overall: Intramuscularly, Ad26.COV2.S was given either once or twice, 56 days apart.

Documented treatment: around 19 received Ad26.COV2.S at low or high dose, single or two shots; five or six received placebo; per-sample allocation not given. Day 63 after the first vaccine or placebo injection was the time point for sampling. An adult aged 18-55 years in Boston served as the donor. The repertoire was sequenced with immunoSEQ multiplex PCR; TCRdb's copy has only in-frame clones and lacks some. The profile covers hundreds of thousands of clones, with 80% to 95% appearing a single time and around 1.7% taken by the ten largest. The CDR3 is made up of 13 amino acids. Looked up from germline, CDR1 is MNHEY and CDR2 is SMNVEV (reference sequence). With 6 bases removed from V and 7 bases from J, the gap between germline ends came to 15 bases.

Sequences were derived from peripheral blood, sampled in a trial of Ad26.COV2.S vaccine versus placebo. The gene calls are TRBV27 and TRBJ1-2, with D perhaps TRBD1 (5 bases). This clonotype was obtained from a person aged 18-60 years who received the Ad26.COV2.S COVID-19 vaccine or a placebo. The DNA for the CDR3 is TGTGCCAGCAGGCCATCCTTGGGGGTTGGCTACACCTTC. Protein product: CASRPSLGVGYTF.